Listed below are T cell receptor beta chains from one sample, sequenced in a study of shared clonotypes between healthy human individuals. The method was immunoSEQ multiplex PCR; TCRdb's version includes in-frame clones alone and lacks a portion of them. The repertoire holds 2 million to 2.5 million clones, with roughly 93% as singletons. Sequencing input: naive CD4+ T cells from PBMCs. All receptors derive from a man between 18 and 29 years old in good health. Some clones in this sample may be carry-over from other donors' samples. Both conserved end residues are part of each CDR3. Fields, in order: J gene, D gene, clone size, V gene, CDR3 DNA, CDR3 protein. A D gene is named only where the DNA matches it firmly. The size field is filled for only some rows; it gives once, few, many or a size class.

>TRBJ2-1|.|once|TRBV9
TGTGCCAGCAGCGTATCGGCGACCCCAAGCTCCTACAATGAGCAGTTCTTC
CASSVSATPSSYNEQFF
>TRBJ2-5|.|.|TRBV29-1
TGCAGCGTCAGGACAGTCCAAGAGACCCAGTACTTC
CSVRTVQETQYF
>TRBJ2-7|.|.|TRBV5-1
TGCGCCAGCAGCTCCAGTGTCGTCGCCTACGAGCAGTACTTC
CASSSSVVAYEQYF
>TRBJ1-1|TRBD1|.|TRBV19
TGTGCCAGTAGTATCGGACAGGTGAACACTGAAGCTTTCTTT
CASSIGQVNTEAFF
>TRBJ2-7|.|once|TRBV15
TGTGCCACCAGCAGTAATCGGTGGGGGTCTCTTACCCCCTACGAGCAGTACTTC
CATSSNRWGSLTPYEQYF
>TRBJ1-1|.|.|TRBV4-1
TGCGCCAGCAGCCAAGTTACAGAGACTGAAGCTTTCTTT
CASSQVTETEAFF
>TRBJ2-3|.|.|TRBV5-1
TGCGCCAGCAGCTTGGGGACAGTGCGTACAGATACGCAGTATTTT
CASSLGTVRTDTQYF
>TRBJ1-2|TRBD1|.|TRBV28
TGTGCCAGCAGGGCCGGGACAGGGGGCAACTATGGCTACACCTTC
CASRAGTGGNYGYTF
>TRBJ1-1|.|.|TRBV7-9
TGTGCCAGCAGTTCCTTGGGAAGCACGCGGGCTTTCTTT
CASSSLGSTRAFF
>TRBJ1-2|TRBD1|once|TRBV28
TGTGCCAGCAGTTTTGGAGGGGGCGCTTGGGCTGGTGGCTACACCTTC
CASSFGGGAWAGGYTF
>TRBJ2-6|.|.|TRBV28
TGTGCCAGCAGCACTTCCTGGGGCCCTGGGGCCAACGTCCTGACTTTC
CASSTSWGPGANVLTF
>TRBJ2-3|.|.|TRBV30
TGTGCCGGGGAGAAAGGGCCCGGTGATACGCAGTATTTT
CAGEKGPGDTQYF
>TRBJ2-1|TRBD2|.|TRBV2
TGTGCCAGCAGTGAAAGGACTAGCGGGAGGGGATACAATGAGCAGTTCTTC
CASSERTSGRGYNEQFF
>TRBJ1-2|TRBD1|.|TRBV5-1
TGCGCCAGCAGCTTGGGGTTCCGCGGCAGGGGGTCCTATGGCTACACCTTC
CASSLGFRGRGSYGYTF
>TRBJ2-1|.|.|TRBV11-2
TGTGCCAGCAGCTTAGGGAGCGGGTCCTACAATGAGCAGTTCTTC
CASSLGSGSYNEQFF
>TRBJ2-2|TRBD2|.|TRBV27
TGTGCCAGCAGTTTTGCGGGAGGGCCGTACACCGGGGAGCTGTTTTTT
CASSFAGGPYTGELFF
>TRBJ1-1|.|.|TRBV29-1
TGCAGCGTTGCCCCCGGGGGGAGAATGAACACTGAAGCTTTCTTT
CSVAPGGRMNTEAFF
>TRBJ2-1|.|.|TRBV10-3
TGTGCCACCCTAACTAGCAATGAGCAGTTCTTC
CATLTSNEQFF
>TRBJ1-2|.|.|TRBV28
TGTGCCAGCGGGACTGGGGCCACGGGGTATGGCTACACCTTC
CASGTGATGYGYTF
>TRBJ1-1|.|.|TRBV6-1
TGTGCCAGCAGGGAAGGGGGGATCAACACTGAAGCTTTCTTT
CASREGGINTEAFF
>TRBJ2-5|TRBD1|.|TRBV4-1
TGCGCCAGCAGCCAAGTACAGGGGATAGAGACCCAGTACTTC
CASSQVQGIETQYF
>TRBJ2-1|TRBD2|.|TRBV28
TGTGCCAGCAGTTTGTTACCACTAGCGGGGGGGTTCTTC
CASSLLPLAGGFF
>TRBJ2-3|.|.|TRBV7-9
TGTGCCAGCAGCTACACCTCAGGCTCGTCCTCCAGCAGGACGCAGTATTTT
CASSYTSGSSSSRTQYF
>TRBJ1-3|.|.|TRBV28
TGTGCCAGCAGTTTGGGGAACACCATATATTTT
CASSLGNTIYF
>TRBJ1-1|TRBD1|.|TRBV6-1
TGTGCCAGTACAGGGGTCTCCACTGAAGCTTTCTTT
CASTGVSTEAFF
>TRBJ2-1|.|few|TRBV6-5
TGTGCCAGCAGTTACAGCAATGAGCAGTTCTTC
CASSYSNEQFF
>TRBJ1-2|.|.|TRBV19
TGTGCCAGCTCTCCCGTCGGGCTGACTAACTATGGCTACACCTTC
CASSPVGLTNYGYTF
>TRBJ2-5|.|.|TRBV5-4
TGTGCCAGCAGCTTTGTCCCACAAGAGACCCAGTACTTC
CASSFVPQETQYF
>TRBJ1-1|.|.|TRBV5-4
TGTGCCAGCAGCTTGGTCGGCGGGAACACTGAAGCTTTCTTT
CASSLVGGNTEAFF
>TRBJ2-6|.|.|TRBV18
TGTGCCAGCTCACCACGGACCGGGGCCAACGTCCTGACTTTC
CASSPRTGANVLTF
>TRBJ2-7|.|.|TRBV7-9
TGTGCCAGCAGCCCATCCCATAGCTCGGACGAGCAGTACTTC
CASSPSHSSDEQYF
>TRBJ2-1|.|.|TRBV27
TGTGCCAGCAGTTTAAAAATGGCGGGAAGGTTCCAAAATGAGCAGTTCTTC
CASSLKMAGRFQNEQFF
>TRBJ2-7|TRBD1|.|TRBV5-1
TGCGCCAGCAGCTTGTATGGGGACAGGGGGCATGAGCAGTACTTC
CASSLYGDRGHEQYF
>TRBJ2-7|TRBD2|once|TRBV27
TGTGCCAGCAGTTCGGGACTAGGGGTCTACGAGCAGTACTTC
CASSSGLGVYEQYF
>TRBJ2-7|TRBD1|.|TRBV19
TGTGCCAGTAAAAGCCAGGACAGGGTAACCTACGAGCAGTACTTC
CASKSQDRVTYEQYF
>TRBJ1-5|.|.|TRBV9
TGTGCCAGCAGCCCAAGCGGGGAACATAGCAATCAGCCCCAGCATTTT
CASSPSGEHSNQPQHF
>TRBJ2-7|.|once|TRBV7-2
TGTGCCAGCAGCTTGGGGACGGGATCCTACGAGCAGTACTTC
CASSLGTGSYEQYF
>TRBJ2-1|TRBD2|.|TRBV6-5
TGTGCCAGCAGTTCAATAGCGGGAAGCTCCTACAATGAGCAGTTCTTC
CASSSIAGSSYNEQFF
>TRBJ2-1|.|.|TRBV18
TGTGCCAGCTCACCAATGGCAGACTCCTACAATGAGCAGTTCTTC
CASSPMADSYNEQFF
>TRBJ2-1|TRBD2|.|TRBV29-1
TGCAGCGTTGTTCTACCCTACGGGACTAGCGGACTTGATTTCTACAATGAGCAGTTCTTC
CSVVLPYGTSGLDFYNEQFF
>TRBJ2-7|TRBD1|.|TRBV10-3
TGTGCCATCAGCAGGGACAGGGGTAACGAGCAGTACTTC
CAISRDRGNEQYF
>TRBJ2-1|.|.|TRBV2
TGTGCCAGCAGTCGTGACAATGAGCAGTTCTTC
CASSRDNEQFF
>TRBJ1-4|TRBD1|.|TRBV29-1
TGCAGCGTTGGACCGGGACAGGGTGATGAAAAACTGTTTTTT
CSVGPGQGDEKLFF
>TRBJ2-5|TRBD2|.|TRBV30
TGTGCCTGGAGTCCTAATAGCGGGAGTGGAGAGACCCAGTACTTC
CAWSPNSGSGETQYF
>TRBJ2-5|TRBD1|.|TRBV5-1
TGCGCCAGCAGCGGGACAGCACAAGAGACCCAGTACTTC
CASSGTAQETQYF
>TRBJ2-1|TRBD2|.|TRBV5-1
TGCGCCAGCAGCTCGGGGACTAGCGGGAGCACCACCTACAATGAGCAGTTCTTC
CASSSGTSGSTTYNEQFF
>TRBJ2-3|.|.|TRBV4-1
TGCGCCAGCAGCCAGATTGGGGGACCAGATACGCAGTATTTT
CASSQIGGPDTQYF
>TRBJ2-6|.|.|TRBV28
TGTGCCAGCAGTTTTGCTATGGGCAGGAGCTCTGGGGCCAACGTCCTGACTTTC
CASSFAMGRSSGANVLTF
>TRBJ1-1|.|.|TRBV7-8
TGTGCCAGCGCAGTTCCTTTCCGGCCTTTGAACACTGAAGCTTTCTTT
CASAVPFRPLNTEAFF